This T cell receptor (beta chain) was observed in a study of blood T cell repertoires in COVID-19. Overall study: Sources were T cells, B-cell-depleted T cells, or PBMCs; the material itself was cDNA or gDNA.

The V end was cut by 1 base, the J end by 11 bases, with 9 bases between. The germline V gene has CDR1 MDHEN and CDR2 SYDVKM. The CDR3 runs 12 residues. Per the original data handling: Researchers report that nucleated cell counts were estimated from reference gene primer amplification. Only in-frame clones appear in the TCRdb table, and some are missing; sequencing was by immunoSEQ multiplex PCR. That table is the source of V, J and clone size, and D and trimming were worked out from the DNA. The data contain about 47,000 clones, 84% of them singletons. The rearrangement links TRBV28 to TRBJ1-5, with a tentative D call TRBD1 (5 bases). This sequence was found in a man aged 45 to 65 with acute or convalescent COVID-19. Sequencing input: peripheral blood. The CDR3 is CASSLYGAAQHF. The CDR3 DNA sequence: TGTGCCAGCAGTTTATATGGGGCGGCCCAGCATTTT.